The clone carrying this T cell receptor beta chain was counted ten times or more. The antigen is not known. This sample was included in a study of blood T cells in healthy people across ages. Study background: Every two T cells gave about one barcoded beta molecule via template switching.

Study conclusions and caveats: Across the age range, TCR beta diversity per million T cells fell in a roughly linear way.

A second PCR, run for about 7 to 11 cycles, used a sample-barcoded 5' primer plus a J-beta primer mix. TCRdb analysed the 5' RACE reads with MiXCR anew, one entry per CDR3 protein. The data contain more than 800,000 distinct CDR3 sequences, 29% of them singletons. The ends were cut back, 3 bases at V and 4 bases at J, with 10 bases in the middle. Germline V lookup: CDR1 SGHTA, CDR2 FQGNSA. The CDR3 is made up of 14 amino acids. V and J are TRBV7-2 and TRBJ2-1; tentatively, D is TRBD1 or TRBD2 (5 bases each). The sequenced material came from blood. This TCR was sampled from a woman older than 75 in good health. The CDR3 nucleotides read TGTGCCAGCAGCTTTGGGACGGGGTACAATGAGCAGTTCTTC. Translation: CASSFGTGYNEQFF.